A selection of T cell receptor beta chains follows, all from one sample in a study of OX40 agonist ivuxolimab in advanced cancers. Repertoires were generated with immunoSEQ multiplex PCR, while TCRdb's copy carries only in-frame clones and drops some. The table has tens of thousands of clones, roughly 89% seen once. The specimen comprised CD4+ or CD8+ T cells sorted from blood, sampled in a trial of the OX40 agonist ivuxolimab. These receptors were taken from an adult with an advanced solid tumor such as melanoma, head and neck, liver or kidney cancer. Both conserved end residues are part of each CDR3. A D gene is named only where the DNA matches it firmly. Expanded clones are given a class, and other clones once, few, many or no size at all.

>-|TRBJ1-1|TRBV30|-
TGTGCCTGGGAGTCTGGCCTCCTTAAGGGAAACACTGAAGCTTTCTTT
CAWESGLLKGNTEAFF
>-|TRBJ1-2|TRBV4-3|-
TGCGCCAGCAGCCAAGAAGAGGACAGAGTAAAGGGCTACACCTTC
CASSQEEDRVKGYTF
>TRBD1|TRBJ2-7|TRBV7-9|-
TGTGCCAGCAGTAGAACAGGGGGCTCCTACGAGCAGTACTTC
CASSRTGGSYEQYF
>TRBD1|TRBJ2-1|TRBV19|-
TGTGCCAGTAGGTCCTCCGGGACAGGTTACAATGAGCAGTTCTTC
CASRSSGTGYNEQFF
>-|TRBJ2-3|TRBV28|-
TGTGCCAGCAGGGATCCTACAGATACGCAGTATTTT
CASRDPTDTQYF
>-|TRBJ1-2|TRBV7-9|-
TGTGCCAGCAGCTTTGGTGGGGCCGAACTCTATGGCTACACCTTC
CASSFGGAELYGYTF
>-|TRBJ1-5|TRBV30|-
TGTGCCTGGAGTGTACCGGGAGGGGAAGGCAATCAGCCCCAGCATTTT
CAWSVPGGEGNQPQHF
>-|TRBJ2-3|TRBV4-2|-
TGTGCCAGCAGCCAAGATCGGGATACGCAGTATTTT
CASSQDRDTQYF
>-|TRBJ2-7|TRBV7-2|-
TGTGCCAGCAGCTTAGTTACGGGTCGGAGCTCCGAGCAGTACTTC
CASSLVTGRSSEQYF
>-|TRBJ2-7|TRBV9|-
TGTGCCAGCAGCGTAAGCCCCCCCTACGAGCAGTACTTC
CASSVSPPYEQYF
>-|TRBJ1-1|TRBV7-2|few
TGTGCCAGCAGCTTTCCTACAGGGAACACTGAAGCTTTCTTT
CASSFPTGNTEAFF